The 2 T cell receptor beta chains reported below all come from one sample, sequenced in a study of T cell responses to AZD1222 COVID-19 vaccine. Clones were read by immunoSEQ multiplex PCR, and TCRdb kept only the in-frame ones, dropping some. The data show about 48,000 clones, 80% to 90% seen once. Sample: peripheral blood, taken 28 days after the second AZD1222 dose. The receptor source for this set is an adult who received the AZD1222 COVID-19 vaccine.

This chain joins TRBV7-9 and TRBJ2-3, with 7 positions matching TRBD1. Germline values: CDR1 SEHNR, CDR2 FQNEAQ (reference sequence). The CDR3 extends over 13 amino acids. J lost 4 bases, V lost 5 bases, and 3 bases had no gene match. The CDR3 region is CASSLQGSDTQYF. CDR3 nucleotide sequence: TGTGCCAGCAGCCTACAGGGGTCAGATACGCAGTATTTT.

The chain couples TRBV5-1 to TRBJ2-2, with 8 bases identical to TRBD2. Germline CDR1 reads SGHRS; CDR2 reads YFSETQ. The CDR3 runs 16 residues. The junction had 8 bases not matched to a gene; V was cut back by 4 bases and J by 3 bases. DNA of the CDR3: TGCGCCAGCAGCCGAACCGGGGGGGAGGACACCGGGGAGCTGTTTTTT. Translation: CASSRTGGEDTGELFF.